This is a list of T cell receptor beta chains from one sample in a study of blood T cell repertoires in COVID-19. Clones were read by immunoSEQ multiplex PCR, and TCRdb kept only the in-frame ones, dropping some. The profile shows over 80,000 clones, roughly 90% of them singletons. Sequenced sample: peripheral blood. These receptors were taken from a man between 60 and 75 years old with acute or convalescent COVID-19. Each CDR3 is given without its conserved first and last residue.

CDR3 length,V gene,CDR3 protein
13,TRBV7-2,ASRTGTGGWNEAF
11,TRBV7-2,ASGLRRDQPQH
14,TRBV7-2,ASSRPGTGGTDTQY
10,TRBV28,ASSLVSREQY
13,TRBV2,ASSPSAKAYNEQF
13,TRBV4-3,ASSQGRSYTGELF
8,TRBV25-1,ARERNGYT
14,TRBV10-2,ASSGTLAGGYYEQY
12,TRBV4-2,ASSQGSGWETQY
9,TRBV11-2,ASSYSYEQY
13,TRBV12-5,ASGPEGAASYEQY
12,TRBV24-1,ATSDQDNTDTQY
13,TRBV19,ASSRTGGNTGELF
12,TRBV10-2,ASSWTGMNTEAF
12,TRBV7-2,ASSTRAANTEAF
14,TRBV10-3,AISEPSGTGKAEAF
15,TRBV5-3,ARSLPLAGDRGDTQY
16,TRBV4-1,ASSQDRNPGVGTDTQY
13,TRBV19,ASSMWAAKTDTQY
12,TRBV30,AWSVFAPQAEAF
14,TRBV7-3,ASSQGLAGVGETQY
12,TRBV7-2,ASSPDALAYEQY
11,TRBV11-2,ASSAQITDTQY
13,TRBV6-1,ASSEAGGPTGELF
15,TRBV7-9,ASTSPLAGERPGELF
10,TRBV14,ASSLTGYEQY
14,TRBV28,ASRGWGVSYNSPLH
14,TRBV7-2,ASSLVGGRVGETQY
10,TRBV6-4,ASNGGTYEQY
17,TRBV14,ASSPIYGTGGRGDYGYT
15,TRBV18,ASSPDGTGFHNEKLF
12,TRBV15,ATSPSQGSGELF
10,TRBV28,ASRDSNYGYT
12,TRBV19,ASSISGAGTEAF
10,TRBV29-1,SVEESSVEQF
14,TRBV4-2,ASSQGDSPRRETQY
14,TRBV6-1,ASSEPRERDSYEQY
13,TRBV14,ASSLDGGQTREAF
14,TRBV5-4,ASSLDGLAGVREQF
12,TRBV6-5,ASRDKSGNSPLH
16,TRBV11-2,ASSLDQGPGVSYNEQF